This TCR beta chain emerged from a study of T cells in Graves' hyperthyroidism and ophthalmopathy. Disease duration was under 3 months in the ophthalmopathy patients, who also had a Clinical Activity Score of at least 3 and a NOSPECS grade of at least 4. Authors of the study amplified TCR beta CDR3 regions from RNA transcripts. The HTBI primer set was used in a first-round RT-PCR of the TCR CDR3. MiXCR, applied by TCRdb to the multiplex PCR reads, yields one record per CDR3 protein. The data contain approximately 690,000 distinct CDR3 sequences, around 21% of them singletons. General observations from the study: Ophthalmopathy and stable hyperthyroidism were told apart by a 13 V-J model. The model forecast ophthalmopathy, anticipating it by a median about 6.5 months before onset.

For this clonotype: Its antigen is as yet unknown.

V lost 4 bases to trimming and J lost 4 bases; unmatched junction nucleotides: 5. Germline V gene lookup returns CDR1 SQVTM and CDR2 ANQGSEA. This CDR3 has 14 amino acids. Sequenced sample: blood. V is TRBV29-1 and J is TRBJ2-1; 9 bases align to TRBD1. The TCR comes from a man under 40 with Graves' ophthalmopathy. The CDR3 protein is CSVARDREYNEQFF. CDR3 in DNA: TGCAGCGTTGCCCGGGACAGGGAATACAATGAGCAGTTCTTC.